This T cell receptor (beta chain) came from a study of T-cell memory formation after mild COVID-19. Findings and caveats of the study: A balance of CD4 and CD8 characterized clones contracting day 15 to 85, whereas later expanders leaned CD4+. The main location of contracting CD4+ clones was CM and EM, and that of contracting CD8+ clones was EMRA.

Many counts were recorded for this clonotype. Its target is not known. Constant-segment primers were used for 5'RACE, and the resulting TCR alpha and TCR beta cDNA libraries carried sample barcodes and UMIs. One entry per CDR3 protein, called by TCRdb with MiXCR from the 5' RACE reads. Of more than 300,000 distinct CDR3 sequences listed, roughly an eighth are singletons. The CDR3 totals 12 residues. V lost 4 bases to trimming and J lost 0 bases, with 3 bases between them. The sequenced material came from PBMCs or a T cell subset sorted from them (not recorded which). The source is a young man who had mild COVID-19 (a few samples of this study predate the infection). Cell type and time point are not known. The J gene is TRBJ2-5, the V gene TRBV12-3 or TRBV12-4; D not certain. CDR3 sequence (DNA): TGTGCCAGCAGTTCGGACCAAGAGACCCAGTACTTC. Translation gives CASSSDQETQYF.